This entry describes one TCR beta chain. The target antigen is unknown. TCRdb fed the reads into MiXCR, producing one record per CDR3 protein. The sample includes hundreds of thousands of distinct CDR3 sequences, about 27% of them seen just once. The data stem from a study of T cell repertoires in cytomegalovirus infection. Study background: Well-studied HLA-B-restricted CMV epitopes were used in the study alongside recently identified HLA-C-restricted ones.

V lost 4 bases and J lost 5, with 5 bases in between. The CDR3 consists of 11 residues. CDR1 and CDR2 (germline): LNHDA, SQIVND (reference sequence). Points from the study as a whole: Carriage of CMV together with the relevant HLA was identifiable through cumulative public TCR beta family frequency.

The chain uses TRBV19 and TRBJ1-2; no clear D gene. The specimen was cultured PBMCs, collected from culture after CMV antigen stimulation. The receptor was derived from a human donor in good health (CMV status not recorded). Some clones in this sample may be carry-over from other donors' samples. The DNA for the CDR3 is TGTGCCAGTAGTAGCAGTTATGGCTACACCTTC. Translation gives CASSSSYGYTF. The full variable domain, rest sourced from reference TRBV19 and TRBJ1-2, is DGGITQSPKYLFRKEGQNVTLSCEQNLNHDAMYWYRQDPGQGLRLIYYSQIVNDFQKGDIAEGYSVSREKKESFPLTVTSAQKNPTAFYLCASSSSYGYTFGSGTRLTVV.